The present T cell receptor (beta chain) was sequenced within a study of T cell changes during pregnancy in multiple sclerosis. Produced via immunoSEQ multiplex PCR; TCRdb's table is partial and in-frame only. Found here are 45,000 to 50,000 clones, around 91% of them singletons; the top ten hold about 0.41%. Germline CDR1 and CDR2: GTSNPN and SVGIG (reference sequence). The CDR3 has 14 residues. The sequencing here drew on CD4+ T cells from peripheral blood mononuclear cells, taken in the second trimester of pregnancy. The receptor comes from a female donor in good health, enrolled as a control in a pregnancy study. The chain has TRBV30 and TRBJ2-5; 10 nucleotides match TRBD2. CDR3 in DNA: TGTGCTTTAAGCGGGGGGGCCCTGGGAGAGACCCAGTACTTC. Translating gives CALSGGALGETQYF.